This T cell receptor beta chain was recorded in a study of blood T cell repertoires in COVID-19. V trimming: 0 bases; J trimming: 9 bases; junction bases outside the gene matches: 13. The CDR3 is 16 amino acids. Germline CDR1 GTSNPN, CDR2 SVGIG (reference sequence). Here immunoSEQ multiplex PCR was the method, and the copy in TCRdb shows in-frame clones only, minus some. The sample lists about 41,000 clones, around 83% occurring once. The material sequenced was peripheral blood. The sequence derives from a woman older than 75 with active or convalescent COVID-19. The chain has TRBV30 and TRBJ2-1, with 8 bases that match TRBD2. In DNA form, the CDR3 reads TGTGCCTGGAGTGTATTGTTGGTAGCGGGATCAGGTGAGCAGTTCTTC. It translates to CAWSVLLVAGSGEQFF.